Detailed here is one T cell receptor beta chain. This specimen belongs to a study of T cell changes during pregnancy in multiple sclerosis. The assay was immunoSEQ multiplex PCR, and TCRdb's table has in-frame clones only and misses some. The sample has around 75,000 clones, 91% seen once. Material: CD4+ T cells from peripheral blood mononuclear cells, obtained in the third trimester of pregnancy. This TCR derives from a female donor in good health, enrolled as a control in a pregnancy study.

The CDR3 DNA reads as TGTGCCAGTAGCCACATCGGGGGCAGGGGGACCTACAATGAGCAGTTCTTC. It specifies CASSHIGGRGTYNEQFF. This sequence joins TRBV19 and TRBJ2-1, with TRBD1 as a possible D gene (7 bases). The CDR3 spans 17 residues. V gave up 6 bases and J gave up 2 bases, with 20 bases separating them. In germline, CDR1 is LNHDA, CDR2 SQIVND (reference sequence).